This TCR beta chain derives from a study of spatial heterogeneity in lung cancer (dated by TCRdb to between 2018 and 2021). Study-level background: Beta-chain transcripts were consistently detected in greater numbers than alpha-chain transcripts, which likely reflected higher beta-chain transcript abundance. In the raw uncorrected reads, each unique combination of TCR and UMI appeared on average more than ten times. TCR alpha and beta repertoires were quantitatively compared across multiple tumor regions, matched nontumor lung and blood in non-small cell lung cancer. Nonsynonymous mutation counts, determined by whole-exome sequencing of tumor tissue, were related to features of the TCR repertoire. At surgery, both alpha and beta chains were TCR-sequenced in 220 tumor regions, some 64 matched nontumor lung samples and around 50 PBMC samples. Overall study outcomes, separate from this receptor: Additional single-cell paired TCR alpha and beta sequencing was considered necessary to confirm, at a functional level, the hypothesis that regional TCRs recognize regional mutations. Ubiquitous expanded tumor TCRs were found in blood more often at tumor resection than at routine follow-up.

Preparation of the library involved 5' RACE. Instrument used: NextSeq 500. The TCR library protocol attached a unique molecular identifier to each TCR cDNA molecule to allow correction of PCR and sequencing errors. The paper's data handling went like this. TCR identification, UMI-based error correction and CDR3 extraction were performed with Decombinator tools. TCRs above a frequency of 2 per 1,000, corresponding to the top 1% of the tumor frequency distribution, were defined as expanded. Rényi diversity was computed with the R vegan package after subsampling each repertoire 100 times to 5,000 TCRs. CDR3 similarity networks were built from amino acid triplet string-kernel similarity, with CDR3s being connected when pairwise similarity was above 0.82. TCRdb trimmed public reads at Q25 via fastp, called clones via MiXCR and kept in-frame beta chains. Rows are combined by CDR3 protein, so each entry shows the most common genes and DNA. The V and J calls shown here were made by TCRdb, not taken from the authors' results. The sample table records about 45,000 distinct CDR3 sequences; around 7% of these occur just once. The ten top clones hold around 43% of the sample.

What this sample's time point label stands for: sample taken at primary tumor resection. Donors were 65 to 85 patients with early-stage, untreated non-small cell lung cancer from the lung TRACERx cohort. Whole RNA extracted from tumor and nontumor lung tissue, or from cryopreserved PBMC samples, was used for TCR sequencing without cell sorting. Only patients with enough RNA available from two or more tumor regions were chosen for TCR sequencing. A few counts support this clonotype. Its target antigen remains unknown. One base away there is no much larger clone; base qualities are not given. The input for sequencing was PBMCs, taken at surgery. The source of this sequence is a female donor with early-stage non-small cell lung cancer.

The DNA sequence follows: TGTGCCAGCAGCCCTGCGGGGGGAGACACAGATACGCAGTATTTT. Its translation is CASSPAGGDTDTQYF. The rearranged chain carries TRBV7-2 and TRBJ2-3, and 8 junctional nucleotides match TRBD2. The CDR3 measures 15 amino acids from cysteine to phenylalanine. Of all the DNA, just the CDR3 is kept, 45 bases in frame from base 1. Sequences SGHTA (CDR1) and FQGNSA (CDR2) are obtained from the germline V gene. For this chain, trimming is 5 bases at the V end and 2 bases at the J end, and the number of junction bases without a gene match is 6.